A single sample gave rise to the 10 T cell receptor beta chains below, sequenced in a study of blood T cells in healthy people across ages. Using a J-beta primer mix together with a sample-barcoded 5' primer, a second PCR was run for about 7 to 12 cycles. TCRdb called the 5' RACE reads again in MiXCR, with one record for every CDR3 protein. The table has about 640,000 distinct CDR3 sequences, around three fifths seen once. Sequenced: blood. The receptors were sampled from a man in his fifties or sixties in good health.

The V and J genes are TRBV7-9 and TRBJ2-3; 7 bases are a match to TRBD2. Unmatched junction bases numbered 4, after V lost 1 base and J lost 0 bases. The germline V gene has CDR1 SEHNR and CDR2 FQNEAQ (reference sequence). The CDR3 spans 16 residues. DNA of the CDR3: TGTGCCAGCAGCTTAGTGCTAGCGGCTAGCACAGATACGCAGTATTTT. This translates into CASSLVLAASTDTQYF.

The chain uses TRBV24-1 and TRBJ2-2; D is unclear. The CDR3 loop spans 12 amino acids. Germline V gene sequence: CDR1 KGHDR, CDR2 SFDVKD. V dropped 2 bases and J dropped 4 bases, with 1 base sitting between them. CDR3 in amino acids: CATSDSTGELFF. The CDR3 DNA is TGTGCCACCAGTGATTCCACCGGGGAGCTGTTTTTT.

The chain carries TRBV7-9 and TRBJ2-3, with D unclear. This CDR3 is built from 12 residues. V gave up 7 bases and J gave up 3 bases, with 8 bases separating them. Per the germline V gene, CDR1 is SEHNR and CDR2 is FQNEAQ (reference sequence). The CDR3 loop reads CASILPTDTQYF. The CDR3 DNA is TGTGCCAGCATCCTGCCGACAGATACGCAGTATTTT.

The rearrangement uses TRBV7-8 and TRBJ1-5; no clear D gene. This CDR3 has 15 residues. CDR1 is SGHVS, CDR2 FQNEAQ, per germline. V dropped 0 bases and J dropped 3 bases, with 9 bases sitting between them. The CDR3 coding sequence is TGTGCCAGCAGCTTAGCCCCGGGCCACAATCAGCCCCAGCATTTT. This codes for CASSLAPGHNQPQHF.

This clonotype was recorded many times. The chain joins TRBV20-1 to TRBJ2-5; unclear D gene. The CDR3 has 12 residues. Germline CDR1 DFQATT, CDR2 SNEGSKA (reference sequence). V was shortened by 3 bases and J by 5 bases, with 10 bases between the two germline ends. CDR3 sequence: CSASFGVETQYF. CDR3 coding DNA: TGCAGTGCTAGCTTCGGTGTGGAGACCCAGTACTTC.

The chain has TRBV6-1 and TRBJ2-1, with 15 positions matching TRBD2. Trimming at V came to 6 bases and at J to 6 bases, leaving 6 bases not matched to a gene. There are 16 residues in the CDR3. Germline values: CDR1 MNHNS, CDR2 SASEGT. The CDR3 region has the DNA TGTGCCAGCAGAAGGACTAGCGGGGGGGGGAGCAATGAGCAGTTCTTC. Amino acids: CASRRTSGGGSNEQFF.

This clonotype was recorded a few times. The V and J genes are TRBV6-6 and TRBJ2-7, with 7 bases that match TRBD1. The DNA end lines up better with TRBJ2-5; the J call may be wrong. This CDR3 comprises 15 residues. Germline CDR1 is MNHNY and CDR2 is SVGAGI (reference sequence). The CDR3 DNA sequence: TGTGCCAGCAGGAGAGGGGGCGGACAAGGAGAGACCCAGTACTTC. The encoded protein is CASRRGGGQGETQYF.

This clonotype was seen only a few times. The V and J genes are TRBV5-1 and TRBJ2-3; D may match TRBD1 or TRBD2 (7 bases each). This CDR3 contains 16 residues. Trimming pared 7 bases from V and 3 bases from J, leaving 21 bases between. Germline CDR1 SGHRS, CDR2 YFSETQ. In DNA form, the CDR3 reads TGCGCCAGCTCAATGCAGGGGGACTATAAAACAGATACGCAGTATTTT. It is translated as CASSMQGDYKTDTQYF.

The CDR3 sequence is CASREGGGNQPQHF. The CDR3 bases are TGCGCCAGCAGGGAGGGGGGTGGCAATCAGCCCCAGCATTTT. J is TRBJ1-5 and V is TRBV10-1; D is possibly TRBD1 (6 bases). V dropped 6 bases and J dropped 2 bases, with 11 bases sitting between them. CDR3 length: 14 residues. CDR1 WNHNN and CDR2 SYGVQD come from the germline V gene (reference sequence).

In its sample, this clonotype was seen a few times. The chain is built from TRBV2 and TRBJ2-4; D might be TRBD1 or TRBD2, each matching 5 bases. The V gene lost 6 bases and the J gene lost 0 bases, with 9 bases spanning the gap. Germline V gene sequence: CDR1 SNHLY, CDR2 FYNNEI. The CDR3 runs 14 residues. Here the CDR3 DNA reads TGTGCCAGCAGGGGGACCTTAGCCAAAAACATTCAGTACTTC. The encoded protein is CASRGTLAKNIQYF.